A selection of T cell receptor beta chains follows, all from one sample in a study of shared clonotypes between healthy human individuals. Sequencing used immunoSEQ multiplex PCR; TCRdb keeps in-frame clones, though not all of them. The sample has under 600,000 clones, 97% seen once. The specimen was naive CD4+ T cells sorted from blood. All receptors derive from a woman between 25 and 40 years old in good health. CDR3s include the opening cysteine and the closing phenylalanine or tryptophan. Clone size appears in some rows only: once, few, many, or a class for an expanded clone.

V	size	J	CDR3
TRBV25-1	.	TRBJ2-3	CASSENFPVTQYF
TRBV7-6	.	TRBJ2-7	CASSYIRAPSEQYF
TRBV10-3	.	TRBJ2-3	CAISGREATDTQYF
TRBV5-1	.	TRBJ1-1	CASSLAPGGGTEAFF
TRBV4-1	.	TRBJ1-5	CASSHSDRGVQPQHF
TRBV7-3	.	TRBJ2-1	CASSPQGRGLGSYNEQFF
TRBV28	.	TRBJ2-1	CASTPRSYNEQFF
TRBV7-9	.	TRBJ2-7	CASSLARSYEQYF
TRBV29-1	.	TRBJ2-3	CSVATPTGATLDTQYF
TRBV11-2	.	TRBJ2-2	CASSLGALAGAGELFF
TRBV4-1	.	TRBJ2-1	CASSPIGLAAPGINEQFF
TRBV28	.	TRBJ2-3	CASSMTGSTDTQYF
TRBV18	.	TRBJ2-7	CASSPSDIYEQYF
TRBV10-3	.	TRBJ2-1	CAISGPTSGGPAYNEQFF
TRBV5-4	.	TRBJ2-7	CASSGGQGAYEQYF
TRBV18	.	TRBJ2-1	CASSPPIPDNEQFF
TRBV5-4	once	TRBJ1-2	CAVRIEAGYTF